Described below is a single TCR beta chain sequence and its context. Its antigen target is currently unknown. No quality values exist for individual bases; no much larger clone is one base distant. Participants in the prospective study were enrolled through a virtual design, were aged roughly 18 to 90 years, and lived in about 25 United States geographic areas. Cohort assignment in the prospective study relied on participant-reported clinical history from a screening survey and a study questionnaire. Exposed participants had been in contact with someone with a PCR-confirmed or clinician-diagnosed COVID-19 case within 2 weeks of study entry. Each participant in the prospective study had whole blood, serum and a nasopharyngeal or oropharyngeal swab collected by mobile phlebotomists. Additional blood draws and questionnaires over a roughly two-month period could optionally be provided by prospective study participants. Blood samples from the prospective study were shipped frozen or at room temperature prior to DNA extraction.

The data belong to a study of blood T cell repertoires in COVID-19 (dated by TCRdb to 2020 to 2022). With regard to the full study: The collaborator samples originated in the United States, Italy and Spain and spanned the acute and convalescent phases of COVID-19. The material from the prospective study consisted of cDNA or gDNA derived from T cells, B-cell-depleted T cells, or PBMCs. Deeply sampled blood TCRbeta repertoires from subjects exposed to, actively infected with, or recovered from COVID-19 were included in the dataset. A freely available public database, intended as a resource for researchers studying the immune response to SARS-CoV-2, is where the repertoires were released. The samples were drawn from the first 160 participants of the ongoing ImmuneRACE study and from more than 1,000 subjects provided by 6 global collaborators. A de-identified subject ID, COVID-19 status, age in years and sex were almost always included in the sample metadata. Where available, HLA class I and class II types were taken from metadata supplied by the sample provider and were not determined by assay-based typing. Study-wide conclusions, independent of this receptor: The amount of clinical and demographic metadata varied by source and participant and was provided uncurated.

The junction shows trimming of 4 bases on V and 7 bases on J, plus 18 bases between the germline ends. Measured from the cysteine to the phenylalanine, the CDR3 is 15 residues long. This entry keeps only the CDR3 DNA: 45 bases, framed from base 1. CDR1 is given as SGDLS and CDR2 as YYNGEE, both from the germline V gene. The immunoSEQ Assay, a bias-controlled multiplex PCR, was used to amplify TCRbeta CDR3 regions from genomic DNA. As for how the authors treated the data: The number of nucleated cells in each sample was estimated by amplification of reference gene primers within the assay. Sequence reads were collapsed and filtered to measure the absolute abundance of every unique TCRbeta CDR3 rearrangement. For each sample, productive Simpson clonality was calculated by taking the square root of Simpson's diversity index across productive rearrangements. TCRdb stores this immuneACCESS table with in-frame sequences only. Part of the clones is absent; in the studies checked, under half of the shortfall reflects unresolved V genes, and no reason is known for the rest. That table gives V, J and clone size, and the DNA gave D and trimming. Present in this sample are about 270,000 clones, around 90% of which were seen just once. Together, the top ten hold about 3% of the sample.

Sequencing was performed on PBMCs or T cells enriched from blood (not recorded which). The sequence was collected from a man aged 40-49 years who had been exposed to COVID-19. Recombination linked TRBV9 to TRBJ2-1; the D gene is perhaps TRBD2, from 6 matching bases. The sequenced DNA is TGTGCCAGCAGCCTCCTTGCGGGACGTGAGAATGAGCAGTTCTTC. Translation gives CASSLLAGRENEQFF. Where the CDR3 stops, the reference TRBV9 and TRBJ2-1 genes take over; the full variable domain is DSGVTQTPKHLITATGQRVTLRCSPRSGDLSVYWYQQSLDQGLQFLIQYYNGEERAKGNILERFSAQQFPDLHSELNLSSLELGDSALYFCASSLLAGRENEQFFGPGTRLTVL.